The rows below give T cell receptor beta chains drawn from one sample of a study of blood T cells in healthy people across ages. TCRdb analysed the 5' RACE reads with MiXCR anew, one entry per CDR3 protein. Altogether roughly 1,800,000 distinct CDR3 sequences are present, about 50% being singletons, with the ten largest covering more than 2%. Sequenced sample: blood. These receptors were obtained from a woman aged 40 to 49 in good health. Each CDR3 is given with its conserved first and last residue. Fields, in order: D gene, clone size, V gene, CDR3 length, J gene, CDR3 protein, CDR3 DNA. D genes are given only for firm matches. The size field is filled for only some rows; it gives once, few, many or a size class.

>TRBD2|-|TRBV27|16|TRBJ2-4
CAGSPRLAGALWEQYF
TGTGCCGGCAGTCCAAGACTAGCGGGGGCCCTTTGGGAGCAGTACTTC
>-|-|TRBV5-1|14|TRBJ2-7
CASSLDRVGGLKYF
TGCGCCAGCAGCTTGGACAGGGTAGGGGGGCTCAAGTACTTC
>TRBD2|-|TRBV4-3|20|TRBJ2-5
CASSQDPYPGGLGSLKTQYF
TGCGCCAGCAGCCAAGATCCTTATCCGGGGGGGCTAGGAAGTTTAAAGACCCAGTACTTC
>TRBD1|few|TRBV29-1|16|TRBJ2-7
CSVEAYSTGGSDEQYF
TGCAGCGTTGAAGCGTATTCTACAGGGGGGTCTGACGAGCAGTACTTC
>TRBD1|-|TRBV7-6|18|TRBJ1-2
CASSKMAGQGLFNYGYTF
TGTGCCAGCAGCAAGATGGCGGGACAGGGGCTTTTCAACTATGGCTACACCTTC
>-|-|TRBV27|14|TRBJ1-2
CASRGQTKNYGYTF
TGTGCCAGCAGGGGGCAGACCAAAAACTATGGCTACACCTTC
>-|-|TRBV2|17|TRBJ2-3
CASSDGSAAGSTDTQYF
TGTGCCAGCAGTGACGGTTCGGCGGCGGGCAGCACAGATACGCAGTATTTT
>TRBD2|few|TRBV28|18|TRBJ2-3
CASSSLAGGELGADTQYF
TGTGCCAGCAGTAGCCTAGCGGGGGGCGAACTAGGGGCAGATACGCAGTATTTT
>TRBD2|few|TRBV4-1|16|TRBJ2-1
CASSQDGPSGGEEQFF
TGCGCCAGCAGCCAAGATGGCCCTAGCGGGGGGGAAGAGCAGTTCTTC
>-|few|TRBV7-2|13|TRBJ2-3
CASKNRSTDTQYF
TGTGCCAGCAAGAACAGGAGCACAGATACGCAGTATTTT
>TRBD1|-|TRBV6-1|18|TRBJ2-6
CASKPPGTGRTGANVLTF
TGTGCCAGCAAACCTCCCGGGACAGGTCGTACTGGGGCCAACGTCCTGACTTTC
>TRBD1|-|TRBV6-5|13|TRBJ2-1
CASRPQGWGEQFF
TGTGCCAGCAGACCACAGGGGTGGGGTGAGCAGTTCTTC
>-|-|TRBV9|15|TRBJ2-1
CASSASGSYIGEQFF
TGTGCCAGCAGCGCCTCCGGGAGCTATATTGGAGAGCAGTTCTTC
>TRBD1|once|TRBV12-3/TRBV12-4|14|TRBJ2-7
CASSSRQGAGERYF
TGTGCCAGCAGTTCAAGACAGGGGGCTGGGGAGCGGTACTTC
>-|-|TRBV5-6|15|TRBJ2-3
CASSELQGGTDTQYF
TGTGCCAGCAGCGAGCTACAGGGCGGCACAGATACGCAGTATTTT
>-|-|TRBV2|15|TRBJ2-2
CASKSARTPTGELFF
TGTGCCAGCAAGTCGGCTAGAACCCCCACCGGGGAGCTGTTTTTT
>-|-|TRBV6-5|16|TRBJ1-6
CASSNPRQSRGSPLHF
TGTGCCAGCAGTAACCCACGACAGTCTCGTGGTTCACCCCTCCACTTT
>TRBD1|few|TRBV7-9|16|TRBJ2-1
CASSLAGTGDEDEQFF
TGTGCCAGCAGCTTAGCGGGGACAGGCGATGAGGATGAGCAGTTCTTC
>TRBD1|-|TRBV5-1|16|TRBJ1-2
CASSPQVPGQTYGYTF
TGCGCCAGCAGCCCCCAGGTCCCGGGACAGACCTATGGCTACACCTTC
>TRBD1|-|TRBV6-6|16|TRBJ1-5
CASSSRQGVGNQPQHF
TGTGCCAGCAGTTCCCGACAGGGGGTGGGCAATCAGCCCCAGCATTTT
>TRBD2|-|TRBV28|15|TRBJ2-3
CASSVLAGITDTQYF
TGTGCCAGCAGTGTCTTAGCGGGGATCACAGATACGCAGTATTTT
>-|-|TRBV20-1|12|TRBJ1-2
CSTLDAPYGYTF
TGCAGTACTCTAGATGCACCCTATGGCTACACCTTC
>TRBD1|few|TRBV3-1|12|TRBJ1-2
CASGFRQGGYTF
TGTGCCAGCGGCTTCCGACAGGGCGGCTACACCTTC
>TRBD2|-|TRBV6-5|18|TRBJ2-1
CASRLLTPGLVGVGEQFF
TGTGCCAGCAGACTACTCACCCCGGGACTAGTGGGGGTTGGTGAGCAGTTCTTC
>-|few|TRBV7-8|11|TRBJ2-5
CASSPLFGQYF
TGTGCCAGCAGCCCTCTCTTTGGGCAGTACTTC
>-|-|TRBV28|13|TRBJ2-6
CASVTSGANVLTF
TGTGCCAGCGTCACGTCTGGGGCCAACGTCCTGACTTTC
>-|few|TRBV6-6|11|TRBJ2-7
CASMLGYEQYF
TGTGCCAGCATGCTGGGCTACGAGCAGTACTTC
>-|few|TRBV29-1|12|TRBJ2-7
CSFGRDGYEQYF
TGCAGCTTTGGCAGGGACGGATACGAGCAGTACTTC
>TRBD2|-|TRBV7-2|17|TRBJ2-7
CASSFLGLAGGTYEQYF
TGTGCCAGCAGCTTCCTTGGACTAGCGGGGGGCACCTACGAGCAGTACTTC
>-|few|TRBV6-2/TRBV6-3|16|TRBJ2-3
CASSHRAAVPTDTQYF
TGTGCCAGCAGCCACAGGGCCGCGGTACCCACAGATACGCAGTATTTT
>-|-|TRBV29-1|12|TRBJ2-3
CSVLEQNTWQYF
TGCAGCGTTCTTGAGCAAAATACCTGGCAGTATTTT
>-|-|TRBV4-3|15|TRBJ1-2
CASSPVQTTNYGYTF
TGCGCCAGCAGCCCCGTCCAGACAACCAACTATGGCTACACCTTC
>-|-|TRBV4-3|15|TRBJ2-1
CASSQQGSTYNEQFF
TGCGCCAGCAGCCAGCAGGGTTCAACCTACAATGAGCAGTTCTTC
>-|few|TRBV10-3|16|TRBJ1-2
CAINDGASPGNYGYTF
TGTGCCATCAACGACGGAGCCAGTCCTGGTAACTATGGCTACACCTTC
>-|-|TRBV6-2/TRBV6-3|14|TRBJ2-1
CASILGPPYNEQFF
TGTGCCAGCATCCTCGGACCGCCCTACAATGAGCAGTTCTTC
>-|-|TRBV20-1|14|TRBJ2-4
CSARVWLAKNIQYF
TGCAGTGCGAGAGTTTGGCTAGCCAAAAACATTCAGTACTTC
>-|-|TRBV5-6|15|TRBJ2-5
CASSLMDRSEETQYF
TGTGCCAGCAGCTTGATGGACAGATCGGAAGAGACCCAGTACTTC
>TRBD2|-|TRBV11-3|16|TRBJ2-7
CASSSGTSGGNNEQYF
TGTGCCAGCAGCTCTGGGACTAGCGGGGGTAACAATGAGCAGTACTTC
>TRBD1|-|TRBV5-8|17|TRBJ2-1
CASGPGTDFFSYNEQFF
TGTGCCAGCGGCCCCGGGACAGACTTTTTTTCCTACAATGAGCAGTTCTTC
>TRBD1|-|TRBV7-2|18|TRBJ1-6
CASSFEGTSGTGRSPLHF
TGTGCCAGCAGCTTCGAAGGAACCTCCGGGACAGGGAGATCACCCCTCCACTTT
>TRBD2|-|TRBV4-3|14|TRBJ2-1
CASSQIVLAAEQFF
TGCGCCAGCAGCCAAATTGTTCTAGCGGCTGAGCAGTTCTTC
>-|-|TRBV11-2|16|TRBJ1-4
CASSLELGPNNEKLFF
TGTGCCAGCAGCTTAGAACTCGGACCCAATAATGAAAAACTGTTTTTT
>-|-|TRBV4-3|17|TRBJ1-2
CASSRLDRLQLSDGYTF
TGCGCCAGCAGCCGTTTAGACAGGCTACAACTATCGGATGGCTACACCTTC
>-|few|TRBV29-1|11|TRBJ2-1
CSVEDLQTQFF
TGCAGCGTTGAAGATTTACAGACGCAGTTCTTC
>-|-|TRBV7-9|14|TRBJ2-3
CASSLAGNRDTQYF
TGTGCCAGTAGCTTAGCAGGGAACAGAGATACGCAGTATTTT
>-|few|TRBV12-3/TRBV12-4|14|TRBJ1-2
CASSFFPNNYGYTF
TGTGCCAGCAGTTTTTTCCCGAATAACTATGGCTACACCTTC
>-|-|TRBV20-1|15|TRBJ2-7
CSASKADRSSGEQYF
TGCAGTGCTAGTAAAGCCGACAGATCCTCTGGAGAGCAGTACTTC
>TRBD1|few|TRBV29-1|14|TRBJ1-6
CSVATMDRNSPLHF
TGCAGCGTAGCGACGATGGACAGGAATTCACCCCTCCACTTT
>-|-|TRBV2|16|TRBJ2-1
CASSEDGGARNNEQFF
TGTGCCAGCAGTGAAGACGGAGGGGCGCGGAACAATGAGCAGTTCTTC